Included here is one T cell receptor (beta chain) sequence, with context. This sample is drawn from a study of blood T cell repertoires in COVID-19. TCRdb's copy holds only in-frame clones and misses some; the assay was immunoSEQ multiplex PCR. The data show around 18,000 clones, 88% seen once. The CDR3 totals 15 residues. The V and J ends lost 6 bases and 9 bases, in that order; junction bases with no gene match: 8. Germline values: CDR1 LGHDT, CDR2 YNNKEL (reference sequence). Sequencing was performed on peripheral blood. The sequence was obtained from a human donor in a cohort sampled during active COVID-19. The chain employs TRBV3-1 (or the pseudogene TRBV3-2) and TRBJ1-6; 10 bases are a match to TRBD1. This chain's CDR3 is CASSLGTGDSSPLHF. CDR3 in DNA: TGTGCCAGCAGTCTTGGGACAGGGGATAGTTCACCCCTCCACTTT.